These 24 T cell receptor beta chains originate from one sample sequenced in a study of control samples from healthy donors and cancer patients. Here immunoSEQ multiplex PCR was the method, and the copy in TCRdb shows in-frame clones only, minus some. The sample carries approximately 97,000 clones, around nine tenths recorded once. Sequenced input: blood. All receptors derive from a human donor in good health. The donor label of this sample is uncertain.

The chain employs TRBV28 and TRBJ1-2, with D unresolved. Germline V gene data show CDR1 as MDHEN and CDR2 as SYDVKM. The CDR3 contains 13 residues. V was pared by 3 bases and J by 4 bases, with 9 bases between. For the CDR3, the DNA is TGTGCCAGCAGTTTGGGCCAGGTCTATGGCTACACCTTC. The encoded protein is CASSLGQVYGYTF.

Regarding this clone: A junction boundary mismatches the germline segment, possibly from a read error. The chain combines TRBV11-3 with TRBJ2-2; no clear D gene. This CDR3 has 15 amino acids. The germline CDR1 and CDR2 sequences are SGHNT and YENEEA. The CDR3 loop is CARRRKEANTGELFF. The CDR3 DNA is TGTGCCCGCAGGCGGAAAGAAGCGAACACCGGGGAGCTGTTTTTT.

The chain is built from TRBV18 and TRBJ2-2; 7 bases line up with TRBD1. Germline CDR1 reads KGHSH; CDR2 reads LQKENI. V was pared by 5 bases and J by 5 bases, with 5 bases of the junction left unmatched. CDR3 length equals 14 residues. CDR3 DNA sequence: TGTGCCAGCTCAAGGTACAGGGGAACCGGGGAGCTGTTTTTT. Translated: CASSRYRGTGELFF. Combining the CDR3 with reference TRBV18 and TRBJ2-2 gives the whole variable domain NAGVMQNPRHLVRRRGQEARLRCSPMKGHSHVYWYRQLPEEGLKFMVYLQKENIIDESGMPKERFSAEFPKEGPSILRIQQVVRGDSAAYFCASSRYRGTGELFFGEGSRLTVL.

The J gene is TRBJ2-1, the V gene TRBV30, with 8 bases fitting TRBD2. Germline V gene sequence: CDR1 GTSNPN, CDR2 SVGIG (reference sequence). V shed 0 bases, J shed 4 bases, and the junction held 5 bases outside the gene matches. This CDR3 has 15 residues. The chain's CDR3 is CAWSVWTSRYNEQFF. The CDR3 coding sequence is TGTGCCTGGAGTGTATGGACTAGCCGGTACAATGAGCAGTTCTTC.

The V gene is TRBV6-1, the J gene TRBJ2-2; D might be TRBD1 (5 bases). V dropped 2 bases and J dropped 4 bases, with 5 bases sitting between them. This CDR3 spans 13 amino acids. In germline, CDR1 is MNHNS, CDR2 SASEGT. CDR3 sequence (DNA): TGTGCCAGCAGTGAAACAGGCACCGGGGAGCTGTTTTTT. Translation gives CASSETGTGELFF.

The V gene is TRBV9, the J gene TRBJ1-4; 11 bases match TRBD1. Germline CDR1 is SGDLS and CDR2 is YYNGEE. This CDR3 has 17 amino acids. V gave up 4 bases and J gave up 3 bases; unmatched junction bases: 8. The CDR3 DNA reads as TGTGCCAGCAGCTCAAGGACAGGGGGCGCGTCTAATGAAAAACTGTTTTTT. This encodes CASSSRTGGASNEKLFF.

The chain couples TRBV25-1 to TRBJ2-3; 7 bases agree with TRBD1. This CDR3 comprises 14 residues. The V gene end was trimmed by 9 bases and the J gene end by 2 bases; junction bases not matched to a gene: 8. Germline V gene sequence: CDR1 MGHDK, CDR2 SYGVNS. CDR3 sequence (DNA): TGTGCCAGTGGGACAGCTGATTTCACAGATACGCAGTATTTT. It codes for CASGTADFTDTQYF.

V is TRBV5-6 and J is TRBJ2-2, with 7 bases identical to TRBD2. CDR1 is SGHDT, CDR2 YYEEEE, per germline. The J segment lost 5 bases and the V segment lost 2 bases, leaving 3 bases of the junction unmatched. This CDR3 has 14 amino acids. The CDR3 loop is CASSFPGGTGELFF. Here the CDR3 DNA reads TGTGCCAGCAGCTTCCCGGGGGGAACCGGGGAGCTGTTTTTT.

This clone was picked up one time. CDR3 amino acids: CASSVDQGTLSNEQFF. In DNA, the CDR3 is TGTGCCAGCAGCGTAGATCAGGGGACCCTTAGCAATGAGCAGTTCTTC. This chain uses TRBV9 with TRBJ2-1, with D tentatively TRBD1 (6 bases). V gave up 0 bases and J gave up 6 bases, with 16 bases separating them. CDR3 size: 16 residues. Germline-derived CDR1 and CDR2 are SGDLS and YYNGEE.

The V gene is TRBV12-3 or TRBV12-4, the J gene TRBJ1-4, with D tentatively TRBD1 (5 bases). V was shortened by 3 bases and J by 8 bases, with 10 bases between the two germline ends. This CDR3 has 13 amino acids. CDR3 protein: CASSFWGGEKLFF. The CDR3 DNA follows: TGTGCCAGCAGTTTTTGGGGGGGGGAAAAACTGTTTTTT.

The gene calls are TRBV18 and TRBJ1-1; D is perhaps TRBD1 (6 bases). V gave up 6 bases and J gave up 1 base, with 9 bases separating them. This CDR3 is built from 13 residues. Germline values: CDR1 KGHSH, CDR2 LQKENI. The CDR3 sequence: CASSEDRNTEAFF. DNA for the CDR3: TGTGCCAGCTCCGAGGACAGGAACACTGAAGCTTTCTTT.

This chain uses TRBV7-2 with TRBJ2-3; TRBD2 matches 12 bases. The germline CDR1 and CDR2 sequences are SGHTA and FQGNSA. Trimming took 5 bases from V and 2 from J; bases not matched to a gene: 2. The CDR3 covers 15 residues. The CDR3 region has the DNA TGTGCCAGCAGCCGGACTAGCGGGACCACAGATACGCAGTATTTT. This encodes CASSRTSGTTDTQYF.

The chain combines TRBV7-6 with TRBJ1-5, with D perhaps TRBD1 (5 bases). CDR1 and CDR2 from the germline V gene are SGHVS and FNYEAQ. Trimming pared 2 bases from V and 3 bases from J, leaving 11 bases between. This CDR3 has 15 amino acids. CDR3 sequence reads: CASSLYRGINQPQHF. The CDR3 nucleotides are TGTGCCAGCAGCTTATACCGGGGGATCAATCAGCCCCAGCATTTT.

V and J are TRBV24-1 and TRBJ2-7; no clear D. V was shortened by 3 bases and J by 3 bases, with 8 bases between the two germline ends. CDR3 length equals 13 residues. The germline gives CDR1 KGHDR, CDR2 SFDVKD. CDR3 bases: TGTGCCACCAGTGATGGCACGGACTACGAGCAGTACTTC. Its translation: CATSDGTDYEQYF.

This clone was picked up one time. The gene calls are TRBV5-6 and TRBJ1-1; TRBD1 matches at 9 bases. CDR3 length: 16 amino acids. Trimming at V came to 2 bases and at J to 4 bases, leaving 9 bases not matched to a gene. Germline V gives CDR1 SGHDT, CDR2 YYEEEE. Here the CDR3 reads CASSLRTGTGITEAFF. The CDR3 DNA reads as TGTGCCAGCAGCTTAAGAACCGGGACAGGGATCACTGAAGCTTTCTTT.

This clone has a single count. The V and J genes are TRBV10-2 and TRBJ1-2, with TRBD1 matching 8 bases. CDR3 size: 16 residues. The germline gives CDR1 WSHSY, CDR2 SAAADI. The ends lost 6 bases at V and 2 bases at J; junction bases unmatched: 11. The CDR3 nucleotides are TGCGCCAGCAGAAGGGGCCAGGGGGCGCCGAACTATGGCTACACCTTC. It is translated as CASRRGQGAPNYGYTF.

The chain joins TRBV29-1 to TRBJ1-2; D is perhaps TRBD1 (5 bases). With 4 bases removed from V and 4 bases from J, the gap between germline ends came to 16 bases. Germline lookup yields CDR1 SQVTM and CDR2 ANQGSEA. This CDR3 comprises 14 residues. CDR3: CSVAGGEISYGYTF. CDR3 bases: TGCAGCGTTGCGGGGGGGGAGATTAGCTATGGCTACACCTTC.

This chain connects TRBV24-1 to TRBJ1-5; the match to TRBD1 covers 10 bases. CDR3 size: 17 residues. CDR1 KGHDR and CDR2 SFDVKD come from the germline V gene. Trimming removed 5 bases from V and 7 bases from J; junction bases left unmatched: 13. CDR3 sequence: CATSVLPGQGLEQPQHF. CDR3 in DNA: TGTGCCACCAGTGTCCTACCGGGACAGGGGCTCGAGCAGCCCCAGCATTTT.

This chain connects TRBV2 to TRBJ2-7; D unclear. Germline V gene data show CDR1 as SNHLY and CDR2 as FYNNEI. Deletions cut 3 bases from V and 5 bases from J, with 5 bases between. The CDR3 sequence is 11 residues long. The CDR3 coding sequence is TGTGCCAGCAGTGAGACGAACGAGCAGTACTTC. Translating it yields CASSETNEQYF.

The rearrangement uses TRBV30 and TRBJ2-1; 9 positions match TRBD2. With V trimmed by 1 base and J by 7 bases, 8 bases remained unmatched. CDR1 and CDR2 (germline): GTSNPN, SVGIG (reference sequence). This CDR3 spans 15 amino acids. CDR3 in amino acids: CAWSGGTSFGNEQFF. For the CDR3, the DNA is TGTGCCTGGAGTGGTGGGACTAGCTTTGGGAATGAGCAGTTCTTC.

The chain recombines TRBV4-3 with TRBJ2-3, with 12 nucleotides matching TRBD1. The CDR3 runs 20 residues. V dropped 1 base and J dropped 4; count of bases not matched to a gene: 15. Germline CDR1 is LGHNA and CDR2 is YSLEER. In DNA, the CDR3 is TGCGCCAGCAGCCAAGGATATGCCGGGACAGGGGGCGGATTGGCAGATACGCAGTATTTT. It encodes CASSQGYAGTGGGLADTQYF.

The chain couples TRBV2 to TRBJ2-1, with D unclear. Germline CDR1 is SNHLY and CDR2 is FYNNEI. The length of the CDR3 is 11 residues. V lost 5 bases, J lost 10 bases, and 9 bases lay in between. The CDR3 bases are TGTGCCAGCAGTCCCTTGTGGGAGCAGTTCTTC. Its translation: CASSPLWEQFF. The complete variable domain, with remaining parts taken from reference TRBV2 and TRBJ2-1, reads EPEVTQTPSHQVTQMGQEVILRCVPISNHLYFYWYRQILGQKVEFLVSFYNNEISEKSEIFDDQFSVERPDGSNFTLKIRSTKLEDSAMYFCASSPLWEQFFGPGTRLTVL.

This clone showed up just once. The rearrangement joins TRBV19 to TRBJ2-4, with no clear D. The V end was cut by 4 bases, the J end by 0 bases, with 7 bases between. This CDR3 is 14 amino acids long. In germline, CDR1 is LNHDA, CDR2 SQIVND (reference sequence). The CDR3 reads CASSTTLAKNIQYF. DNA of the CDR3: TGTGCCAGTAGTACAACACTAGCCAAAAACATTCAGTACTTC.

The rearrangement links TRBV11-2 to TRBJ2-2; 8 bases fit TRBD1. CDR1 SGHAT and CDR2 FQNNGV come from the germline V gene. The CDR3 runs 18 residues. Unmatched junction bases numbered 10, after V lost 4 bases and J lost 0 bases. The CDR3 spells CASSSSLPGQANTGELFF. In DNA form, the CDR3 reads TGTGCCAGCAGCTCCTCCCTTCCGGGACAGGCGAACACCGGGGAGCTGTTTTTT.